The 19 T cell receptor beta chains below were found in one sample sequenced in a study of beta chain features in type 1 diabetes. As every portion of the isolated RNA was reverse transcribed, the sequencing read expressed TCRB transcripts. Produced via immunoSEQ multiplex PCR; TCRdb's table is partial and in-frame only. The sample has 350,000 or so clones, about 20% seen once; the top ten hold 0.035% to 0.055%. The sample comprised naive CD4+ T cells from blood. The receptor set was obtained from a woman aged 18-29 years in good health.

The chain couples TRBV7-2 to TRBJ1-2; TRBD1 aligns across 7 bases. Germline V CDR1 and CDR2: SGHTA, FQGNSA. Losses at the gene ends were 2 bases for V and 0 bases for J; bases not matched to a gene: 6. The CDR3 extends over 16 amino acids. CDR3 amino acids: CASSLLGTAANYGYTF. The CDR3 bases are TGTGCCAGCAGCTTACTCGGGACAGCAGCTAACTATGGCTACACCTTC.

The J gene is TRBJ2-3, the V gene TRBV15; TRBD1 matches at 10 bases. This CDR3 comprises 16 residues. V lost 5 bases to trimming and J lost 2 bases; unmatched junction nucleotides: 7. Germline CDR1 is LNHNV and CDR2 is YYDKDF (reference sequence). The CDR3 DNA reads TGTGCCACCAGCGGGGACAGGGGTGGTAACACAGATACGCAGTATTTT. It specifies CATSGDRGGNTDTQYF.

The chain uses TRBV6-1 and TRBJ1-1; unclear D gene. Germline CDR1 reads MNHNS; CDR2 reads SASEGT. Trimming stripped 6 bases from V and 1 base from J, with 9 bases between. The CDR3 covers 13 residues. This chain's CDR3 is CASRAVPNTEAFF. Written as DNA, the CDR3 is TGTGCCAGCAGGGCAGTTCCGAACACTGAAGCTTTCTTT.

The chain combines TRBV6-6 with TRBJ2-3; D unresolved. The germline V gene has CDR1 MNHNY and CDR2 SVGAGI (reference sequence). With 6 bases removed from V and 4 bases from J, the gap between germline ends came to 8 bases. This CDR3 has 12 amino acids. This CDR3 is CASSPVPDTQYF. CDR3 sequence (DNA): TGTGCCAGCAGCCCCGTCCCAGATACGCAGTATTTT.

The chain has TRBV30 and TRBJ2-1; D remains ambiguous. Germline V gene lookup returns CDR1 GTSNPN and CDR2 SVGIG (reference sequence). V lost 2 bases, J lost 0 bases, and 8 bases lay in between. This CDR3 has 14 amino acids. The CDR3 DNA reads as TGTGCCTGGAGTAGATCTAGCTCCTACAATGAGCAGTTCTTC. Amino acids: CAWSRSSSYNEQFF.

The table lists this clone with a few counts. V gene TRBV19 combines with J gene TRBJ1-2; 8 bases are shared with TRBD1. The CDR3 is made up of 15 amino acids. Germline V lookup: CDR1 LNHDA, CDR2 SQIVND (reference sequence). Unmatched junction bases numbered 9, after V lost 6 bases and J lost 3 bases. CDR3 residues: CASSPTGARDYGYTF. The CDR3 DNA follows: TGTGCCAGTAGCCCGACAGGGGCCCGTGACTATGGCTACACCTTC. The complete variable domain, with remaining parts taken from reference TRBV19 and TRBJ1-2, reads DGGITQSPKYLFRKEGQNVTLSCEQNLNHDAMYWYRQDPGQGLRLIYYSQIVNDFQKGDIAEGYSVSREKKESFPLTVTSAQKNPTAFYLCASSPTGARDYGYTFGSGTRLTVV.

This chain connects TRBV27 to TRBJ2-2, with 13 bases matching TRBD2. The germline CDR1 and CDR2 sequences are MNHEY and SMNVEV (reference sequence). V dropped 10 bases and J dropped 8; count of bases not matched to a gene: 7. The CDR3 is made up of 14 amino acids. CDR3 loop: CAISSGLAGGELFF. The CDR3 DNA follows: TGTGCCATCTCCTCGGGACTAGCGGGGGGGGAGCTGTTTTTT.

The chain uses TRBV4-1 and TRBJ1-2; the match to TRBD1 covers 9 bases. The CDR3 length is 17 residues. CDR1 and CDR2 from the germline V gene are MGHRA and YSYEKL. The V gene end was trimmed by 3 bases and the J gene end by 2 bases; junction bases not matched to a gene: 10. The CDR3 sequence is CASSHRTRTGENYGYTF. In DNA form, the CDR3 reads TGCGCCAGCAGCCATAGAACGAGGACAGGGGAAAACTATGGCTACACCTTC.

This clone showed up just a few times. J is TRBJ2-1 and V is TRBV11-2, with TRBD2 matching over 7 bases. The trim removed 2 bases at V and 5 bases at J, leaving 9 bases unmatched. The CDR3 runs 16 residues. Per the germline V gene, CDR1 is SGHAT and CDR2 is FQNNGV. The CDR3 sequence: CASSLRIAGDDNEQFF. CDR3 DNA sequence: TGTGCCAGCAGCTTACGGATCGCGGGAGACGACAATGAGCAGTTCTTC.

The rearrangement links TRBV5-1 to TRBJ2-1; TRBD2 aligns across 8 bases. Looked up from germline, CDR1 is SGHRS and CDR2 is YFSETQ. The J segment lost 5 bases and the V segment lost 4 bases, leaving 8 bases of the junction unmatched. This CDR3 region has 15 residues. For the CDR3, the DNA is TGCGCCAGCAGCCCCGGGTTAGCGGGACACAATGAGCAGTTCTTC. This translates into CASSPGLAGHNEQFF. The full variable domain, in which reference TRBV5-1 and TRBJ2-1 provide the parts outside the CDR3, is KAGVTQTPRYLIKTRGQQVTLSCSPISGHRSVSWYQQTPGQGLQFLFEYFSETQRNKGNFPGRFSGRQFSNSRSEMNVSTLELGDSALYLCASSPGLAGHNEQFFGPGTRLTVL.

The gene calls are TRBV27 and TRBJ2-1, with 14 bases aligning to TRBD2. CDR1 is MNHEY, CDR2 SMNVEV, per germline (reference sequence). With V trimmed by 3 bases and J by 12 bases, 7 bases remained unmatched. This CDR3 comprises 15 residues. The CDR3 loop is CASSFRTSGRLPQFF. CDR3 in DNA: TGTGCCAGCAGTTTCCGGACTAGCGGGAGGTTACCGCAGTTCTTC.

This chain uses TRBV11-1 with TRBJ2-7, with 12 bases identical to TRBD1. This CDR3 is 15 amino acids long. J was trimmed by 5 bases and V by 2 bases; bases with no gene match: 4. Germline CDR1 SGHAT, CDR2 FQDESV (reference sequence). The CDR3 nucleotides are TGTGCCAGCAGCTTATTGGGACAGGGGGCCCACGAGCAGTACTTC. It specifies CASSLLGQGAHEQYF.

This rearrangement joins TRBV6-1 to TRBJ2-7; unclear D gene. V was pared by 9 bases and J by 3 bases, with 3 bases between. Germline V gene lookup returns CDR1 MNHNS and CDR2 SASEGT. This CDR3 region has 9 residues. Here the CDR3 DNA reads TGTGCCAGTCACTACGAGCAGTACTTC. Protein: CASHYEQYF.

The chain uses TRBV5-1 and TRBJ2-3; 7 bases fit TRBD2. Trimming at V came to 3 bases and at J to 9 bases, leaving 10 bases not matched to a gene. This CDR3 contains 14 residues. Germline V gene data show CDR1 as SGHRS and CDR2 as YFSETQ. In DNA, the CDR3 is TGCGCCAGCAGCTGGACTAGGTCGGCTGGGACGCAGTATTTT. Translating gives CASSWTRSAGTQYF.

This sequence joins TRBV4-3 and TRBJ2-2; 13 nucleotides match TRBD2. There are 17 residues in the CDR3. Germline V gives CDR1 LGHNA, CDR2 YSLEER. V lost 4 bases and J lost 6; bases outside the gene matches: 8. CDR3 residues: CASSRSGGTSGAGELFF. The DNA of the CDR3 is TGCGCCAGCAGCCGGTCAGGAGGGACTAGCGGGGCCGGGGAGCTGTTTTTT.

J is TRBJ2-3 and V is TRBV30; D unresolved. V lost 3 bases, J lost 6 bases, and 7 bases lay in between. The CDR3 totals 11 residues. Germline assignment: CDR1 GTSNPN and CDR2 SVGIG (reference sequence). DNA for the CDR3: TGTGCCTGGAGGGCCTGGGATACGCAGTATTTT. It is translated as CAWRAWDTQYF.

This clone was seen more than once but under ten times. This chain uses TRBV12-5 with TRBJ2-3; TRBD2 is a possible D gene (5 bases). Germline CDR1 is LGHNT and CDR2 is FRNRAP. CDR3 length: 12 amino acids. The V end was cut by 1 base, the J end by 9 bases, with 8 bases between. The CDR3 bases are TGTGCTAGTGGTTTGGGACCGGGGACGCAGTATTTT. This codes for CASGLGPGTQYF.

This clone was seen a few times. Here the CDR3 reads CASSELTVNTEAFF. CDR3 DNA sequence: TGTGCCAGCAGTGAGTTGACAGTCAACACTGAAGCTTTCTTT. The rearrangement joins TRBV2 to TRBJ1-1; a possible D gene is TRBD1 (5 bases). Germline CDR1 is SNHLY and CDR2 is FYNNEI. Trimming took 3 bases from V and 2 from J, leaving 10 bases between them. The CDR3 has 14 amino acids.

The sample holds a few counts of this clone. The chain links TRBV10-2 to TRBJ2-1, with D tentatively TRBD2 (6 bases). V shed 5 bases and J shed 9 bases, with 20 bases lying between them. Germline V CDR1 and CDR2: WSHSY, SAAADI. This CDR3 is 15 amino acids long. The CDR3 protein is CASSIERVGVGEQFF. DNA of the CDR3: TGCGCCAGCAGTATTGAGCGGGTGGGCGTCGGTGAGCAGTTCTTC.